The source of this T cell receptor (beta chain) is a study of neurological immune-mediated disorders. A few counts support this clonotype. The antigen remains unidentified. The unsorted libraries were generated from a total of 2 million PBMCs, which had been stored in RNAlater at -80 C. cDNA synthesis was performed by 5'RACE with 10-nucleotide random UMIs. TCRdb passed the 5' RACE reads through MiXCR, listing each CDR3 protein once. The repertoire includes around 53,000 distinct CDR3 sequences, over 4% of them detected once, and 2.9% sits in the top ten. The CDR3 extends over 16 amino acids. V was trimmed by 0 bases and J by 6 bases, leaving 18 bases between them. Germline loops: CDR1 SGHRS, CDR2 YFSETQ. Study findings and constraints: Repertoires from 18 of 34 multiple sclerosis patients grouped phylogenetically into a related-CDR3 cluster, suggesting a possible signature. CDR3 amino acid sequences found in expanded clones were never shared across subjects, suggesting private repertoires in all groups.

The chain joins TRBV5-1 to TRBJ1-2, with D hard to call. Source material: PBMCs. This clonotype was obtained from a man in his fifties or sixties with multiple sclerosis. The CDR3 sequence is CASSLDATQPWDGYTF. The CDR3 DNA follows: TGCGCCAGCAGCTTGGACGCGACCCAGCCGTGGGATGGCTACACCTTC.